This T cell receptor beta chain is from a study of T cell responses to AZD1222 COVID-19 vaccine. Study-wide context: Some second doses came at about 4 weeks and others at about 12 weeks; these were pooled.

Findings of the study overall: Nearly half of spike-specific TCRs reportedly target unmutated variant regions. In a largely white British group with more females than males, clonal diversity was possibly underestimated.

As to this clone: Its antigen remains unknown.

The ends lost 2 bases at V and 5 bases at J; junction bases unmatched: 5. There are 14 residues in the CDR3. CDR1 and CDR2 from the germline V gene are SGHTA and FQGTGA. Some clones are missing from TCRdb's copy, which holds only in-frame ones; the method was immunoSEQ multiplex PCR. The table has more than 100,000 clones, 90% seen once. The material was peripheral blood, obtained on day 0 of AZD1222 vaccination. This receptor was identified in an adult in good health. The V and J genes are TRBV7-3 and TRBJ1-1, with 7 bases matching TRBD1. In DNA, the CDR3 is TGTGCCAGCAGCTTATCGACAGGGTTAACTGAAGCTTTCTTT. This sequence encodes CASSLSTGLTEAFF.